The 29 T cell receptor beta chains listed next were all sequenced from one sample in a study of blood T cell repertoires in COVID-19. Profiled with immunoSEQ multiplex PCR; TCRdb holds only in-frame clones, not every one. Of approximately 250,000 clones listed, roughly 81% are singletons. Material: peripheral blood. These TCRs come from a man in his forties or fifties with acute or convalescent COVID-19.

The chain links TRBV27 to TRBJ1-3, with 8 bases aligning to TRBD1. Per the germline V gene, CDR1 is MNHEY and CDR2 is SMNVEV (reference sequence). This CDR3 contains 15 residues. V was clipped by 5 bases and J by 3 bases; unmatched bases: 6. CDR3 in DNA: TGTGCCAGCAGTCCCTCGACAGGGGTTGGAAACACCATATATTTT. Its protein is CASSPSTGVGNTIYF.

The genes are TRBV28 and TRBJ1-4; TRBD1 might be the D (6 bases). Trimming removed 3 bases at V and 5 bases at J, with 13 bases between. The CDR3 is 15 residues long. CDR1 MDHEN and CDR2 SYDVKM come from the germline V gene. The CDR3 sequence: CASSFKEGTNEKLFF. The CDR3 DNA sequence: TGTGCCAGCAGTTTTAAAGAGGGGACAAATGAAAAACTGTTTTTT.

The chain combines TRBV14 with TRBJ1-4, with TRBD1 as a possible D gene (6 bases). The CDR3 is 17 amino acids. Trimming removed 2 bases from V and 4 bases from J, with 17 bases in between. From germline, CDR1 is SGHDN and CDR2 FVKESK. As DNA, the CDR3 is TGTGCCAGCAGCCAAAAAAGACGGACAGACCGTAATGAAAAACTGTTTTTT. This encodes CASSQKRRTDRNEKLFF.

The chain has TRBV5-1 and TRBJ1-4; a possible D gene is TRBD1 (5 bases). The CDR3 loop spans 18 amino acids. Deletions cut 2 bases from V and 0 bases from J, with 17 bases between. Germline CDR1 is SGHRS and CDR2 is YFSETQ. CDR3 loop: CASSFGTSQTATNEKLFF. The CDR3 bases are TGCGCCAGCAGCTTCGGGACTTCGCAGACAGCAACTAATGAAAAACTGTTTTTT.

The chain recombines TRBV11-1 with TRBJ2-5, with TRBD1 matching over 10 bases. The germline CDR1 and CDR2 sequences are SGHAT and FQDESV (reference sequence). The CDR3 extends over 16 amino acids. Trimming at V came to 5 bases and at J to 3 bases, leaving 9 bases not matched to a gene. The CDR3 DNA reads TGTGCCAGCAGCAGAGGGACAGGGGCCCTAAAAGAGACCCAGTACTTC. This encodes CASSRGTGALKETQYF.

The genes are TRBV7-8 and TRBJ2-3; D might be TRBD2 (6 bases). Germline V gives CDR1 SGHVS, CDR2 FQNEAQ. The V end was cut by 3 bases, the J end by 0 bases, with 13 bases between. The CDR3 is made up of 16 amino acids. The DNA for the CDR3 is TGTGCCAGCAGCTTCCCTAGCGACACTAGCACAGATACGCAGTATTTT. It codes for CASSFPSDTSTDTQYF.

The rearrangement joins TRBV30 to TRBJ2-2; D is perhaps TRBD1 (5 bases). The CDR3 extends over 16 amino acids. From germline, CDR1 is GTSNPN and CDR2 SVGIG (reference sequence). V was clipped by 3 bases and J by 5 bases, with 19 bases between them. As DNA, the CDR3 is TGTGCCTGGAGGGCGGCCAACCCAGGGTGGACCGGGGAGCTGTTTTTT. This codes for CAWRAANPGWTGELFF.

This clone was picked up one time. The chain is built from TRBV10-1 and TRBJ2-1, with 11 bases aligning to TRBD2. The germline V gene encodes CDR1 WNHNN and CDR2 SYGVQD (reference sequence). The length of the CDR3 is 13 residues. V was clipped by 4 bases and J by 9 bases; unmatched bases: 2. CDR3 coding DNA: TGCGCCAGCAGTGGGCTAGCGGGGGGTGAGCAGTTCTTC. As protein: CASSGLAGGEQFF.

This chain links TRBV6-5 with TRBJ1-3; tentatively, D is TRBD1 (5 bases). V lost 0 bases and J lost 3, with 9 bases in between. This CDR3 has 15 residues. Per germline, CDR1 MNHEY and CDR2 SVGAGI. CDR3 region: CASSYSRGGGNTIYF. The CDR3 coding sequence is TGTGCCAGCAGTTACTCTAGGGGCGGTGGAAACACCATATATTTT.

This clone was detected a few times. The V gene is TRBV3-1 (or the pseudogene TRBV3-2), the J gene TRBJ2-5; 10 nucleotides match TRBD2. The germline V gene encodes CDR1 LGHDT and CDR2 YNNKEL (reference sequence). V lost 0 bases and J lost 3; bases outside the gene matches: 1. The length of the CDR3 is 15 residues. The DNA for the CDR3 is TGTGCCAGCAGCCAAGATGGACTAGCGGAAGAGACCCAGTACTTC. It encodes CASSQDGLAEETQYF.

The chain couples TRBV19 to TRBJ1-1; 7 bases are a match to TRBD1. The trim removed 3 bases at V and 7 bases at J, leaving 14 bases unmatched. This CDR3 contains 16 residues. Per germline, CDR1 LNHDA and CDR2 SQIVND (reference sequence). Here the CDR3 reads CASSMGPQGGSGEAFF. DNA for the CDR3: TGTGCCAGTAGTATGGGACCCCAAGGGGGCTCGGGTGAAGCTTTCTTT.

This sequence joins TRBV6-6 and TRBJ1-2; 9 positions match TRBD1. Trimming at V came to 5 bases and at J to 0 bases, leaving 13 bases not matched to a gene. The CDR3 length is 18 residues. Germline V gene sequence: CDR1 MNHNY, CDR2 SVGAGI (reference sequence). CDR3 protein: CASSHTPGQGSSNYGYTF. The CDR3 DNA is TGTGCCAGCAGTCATACCCCGGGACAGGGTTCCTCTAACTATGGCTACACCTTC.

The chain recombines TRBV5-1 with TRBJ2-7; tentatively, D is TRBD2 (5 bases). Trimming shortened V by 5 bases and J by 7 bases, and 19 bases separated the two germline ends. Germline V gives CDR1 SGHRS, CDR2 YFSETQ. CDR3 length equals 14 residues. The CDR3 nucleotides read TGCGCCAGCAGACCCGAGACGGTCACTAGAGAGCAGTACTTC. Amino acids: CASRPETVTREQYF.

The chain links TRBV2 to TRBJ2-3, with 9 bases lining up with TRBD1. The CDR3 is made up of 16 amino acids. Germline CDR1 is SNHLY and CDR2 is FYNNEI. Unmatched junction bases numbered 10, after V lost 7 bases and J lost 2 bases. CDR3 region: CASTSDRGTYTDTQYF. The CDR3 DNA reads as TGTGCCAGCACCTCGGACAGGGGCACATACACAGATACGCAGTATTTT.

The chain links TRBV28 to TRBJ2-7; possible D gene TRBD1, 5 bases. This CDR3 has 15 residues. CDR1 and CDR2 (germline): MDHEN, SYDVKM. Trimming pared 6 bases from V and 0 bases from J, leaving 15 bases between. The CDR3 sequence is CASRLRWGSSYEQYF. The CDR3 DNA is TGTGCCAGCAGATTGAGGTGGGGCAGCTCCTACGAGCAGTACTTC. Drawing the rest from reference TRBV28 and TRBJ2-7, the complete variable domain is DVKVTQSSRYLVKRTGEKVFLECVQDMDHENMFWYRQDPGLGLRLIYFSYDVKMKEKGDIPEGYSVSREKKERFSLILESASTNQTSMYLCASRLRWGSSYEQYFGPGTRLTVT.

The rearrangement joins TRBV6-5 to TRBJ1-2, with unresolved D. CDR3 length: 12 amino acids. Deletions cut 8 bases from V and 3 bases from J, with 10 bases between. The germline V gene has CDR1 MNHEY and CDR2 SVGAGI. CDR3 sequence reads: CASGLIDYGYTF. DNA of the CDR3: TGTGCCAGCGGGCTGATAGACTATGGCTACACCTTC.

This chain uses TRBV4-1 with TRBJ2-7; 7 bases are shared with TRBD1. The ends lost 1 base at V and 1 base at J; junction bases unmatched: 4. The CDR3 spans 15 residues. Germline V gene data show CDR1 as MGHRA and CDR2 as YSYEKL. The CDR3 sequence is CASSQGRDSSYEQYF. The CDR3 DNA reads TGCGCCAGCAGCCAAGGTCGGGACAGTTCCTACGAGCAGTACTTC.

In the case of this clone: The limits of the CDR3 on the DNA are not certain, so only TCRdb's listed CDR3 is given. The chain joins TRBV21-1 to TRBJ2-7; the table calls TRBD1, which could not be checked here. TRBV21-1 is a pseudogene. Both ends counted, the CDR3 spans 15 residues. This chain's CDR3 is CASSKAVGQGIEQYF.

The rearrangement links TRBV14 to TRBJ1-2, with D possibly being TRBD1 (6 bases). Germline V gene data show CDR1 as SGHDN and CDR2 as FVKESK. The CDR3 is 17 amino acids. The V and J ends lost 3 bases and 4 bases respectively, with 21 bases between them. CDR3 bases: TGTGCCAGCAGCCAGCAAACTTTCAGGGGCACTCCCTATGGCTACACCTTC. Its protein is CASSQQTFRGTPYGYTF.

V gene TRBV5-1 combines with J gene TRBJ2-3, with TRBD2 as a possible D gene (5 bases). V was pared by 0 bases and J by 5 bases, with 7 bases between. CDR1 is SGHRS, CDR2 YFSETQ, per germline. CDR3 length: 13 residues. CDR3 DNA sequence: TGCGCCAGCAGCTTGGAGCGGCTAGATACGCAGTATTTT. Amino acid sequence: CASSLERLDTQYF.

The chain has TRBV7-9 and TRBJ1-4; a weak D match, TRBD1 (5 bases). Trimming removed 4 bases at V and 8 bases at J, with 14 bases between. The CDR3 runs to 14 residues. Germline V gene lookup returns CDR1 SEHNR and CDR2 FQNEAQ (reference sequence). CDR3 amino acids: CASSSPGTGEKLFF. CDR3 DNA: TGTGCCAGCAGCTCCCCCGGGACTGGCGAAAAACTGTTTTTT. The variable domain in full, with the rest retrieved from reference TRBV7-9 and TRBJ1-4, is DTGVSQNPRHKITKRGQNVTFRCDPISEHNRLYWYRQTLGQGPEFLTYFQNEAQLEKSRLLSDRFSAERPKGSFSTLEIQRTEQGDSAMYLCASSSPGTGEKLFFGSGTQLSVL.

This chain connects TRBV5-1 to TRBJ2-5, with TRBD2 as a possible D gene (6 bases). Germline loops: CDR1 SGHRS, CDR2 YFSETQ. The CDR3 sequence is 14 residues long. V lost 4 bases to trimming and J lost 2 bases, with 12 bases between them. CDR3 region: CASSLSSAQETQYF. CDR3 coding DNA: TGCGCCAGCAGCCTTTCTAGCGCGCAAGAGACCCAGTACTTC.

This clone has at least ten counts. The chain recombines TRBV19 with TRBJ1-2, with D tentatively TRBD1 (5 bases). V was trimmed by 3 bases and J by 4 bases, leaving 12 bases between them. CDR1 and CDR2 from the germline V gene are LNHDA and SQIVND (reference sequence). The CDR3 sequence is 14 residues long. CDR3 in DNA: TGTGCCAGTAGTATTCAACCAGGGTCCTATGGCTACACCTTC. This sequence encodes CASSIQPGSYGYTF.

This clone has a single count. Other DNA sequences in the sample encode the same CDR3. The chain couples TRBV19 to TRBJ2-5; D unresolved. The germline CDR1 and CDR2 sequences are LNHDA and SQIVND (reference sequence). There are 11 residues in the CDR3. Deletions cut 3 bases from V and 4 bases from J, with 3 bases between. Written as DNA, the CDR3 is TGTGCCAGTAGTATTAGAGAGACCCAGTACTTC. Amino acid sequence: CASSIRETQYF.

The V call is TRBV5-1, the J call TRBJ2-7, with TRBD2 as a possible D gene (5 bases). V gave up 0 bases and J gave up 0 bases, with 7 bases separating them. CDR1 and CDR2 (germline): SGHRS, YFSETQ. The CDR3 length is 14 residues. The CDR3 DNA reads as TGCGCCAGCAGCTTGGGGACTTACTCCTACGAGCAGTACTTC. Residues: CASSLGTYSYEQYF.

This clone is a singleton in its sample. The CDR3 region has the DNA TGCGCCAGCAGTGAGTCCCTAGCGGGAGGCACAGATACGCAGTATTTT. It translates to CASSESLAGGTDTQYF. The chain carries TRBV10-1 and TRBJ2-3; 10 nucleotides line up with TRBD2. Germline values: CDR1 WNHNN, CDR2 SYGVQD (reference sequence). The CDR3 has 16 residues. The J segment lost 1 base and the V segment lost 0 bases, leaving 1 base of the junction unmatched.

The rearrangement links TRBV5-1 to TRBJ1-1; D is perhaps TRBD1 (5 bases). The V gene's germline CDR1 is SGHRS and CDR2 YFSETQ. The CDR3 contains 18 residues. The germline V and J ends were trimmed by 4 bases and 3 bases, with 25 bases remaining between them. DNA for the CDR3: TGCGCCAGCAGCCGAGGTCGATCCCCGGCAGGGCTGGACACTGAAGCTTTCTTT. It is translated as CASSRGRSPAGLDTEAFF.

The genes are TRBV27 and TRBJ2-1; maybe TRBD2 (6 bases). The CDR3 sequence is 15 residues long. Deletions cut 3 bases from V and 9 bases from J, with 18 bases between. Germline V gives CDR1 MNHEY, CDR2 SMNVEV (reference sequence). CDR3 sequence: CASSLSRGGWTEQFF. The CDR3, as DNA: TGTGCCAGCAGTTTGAGTAGGGGAGGTTGGACTGAGCAGTTCTTC.

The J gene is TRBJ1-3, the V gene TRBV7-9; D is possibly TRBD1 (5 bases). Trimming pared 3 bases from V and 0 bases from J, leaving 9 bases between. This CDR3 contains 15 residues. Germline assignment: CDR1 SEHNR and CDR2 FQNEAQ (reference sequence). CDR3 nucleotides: TGTGCCAGCAGCTTTGACAGTCCCTCTGGAAACACCATATATTTT. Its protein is CASSFDSPSGNTIYF.